Listed below are T cell receptor beta chains from one sample, sequenced in a study of CD8+CD57+ T cells in acquired aplastic anemia. TCRdb re-called the reads through MiXCR, storing one row per CDR3 protein. Of 150,000 to 200,000 distinct CDR3 sequences in the sample, about half were seen once. Sequencing input: sorted CD4+, CD8+, or CD8+CD57+ T cells (not recorded which) from PBMCs. These receptors came from a human donor in good health. The CDR3 runs from the conserved cysteine through the conserved F or W. The D gene is left open where the match is weak. Some rows mark clone size as missing; the rest say once, few, many or name a class of expanded clone.

CDR3 DNA	CDR3 protein	clone size	D gene	V gene	J gene
TGTGCCAGCAGCTTAACGAGGGCTGAAGCTTTCTTT	CASSLTRAEAFF	few	NA	TRBV7-3	TRBJ1-1
TGTGCCAGCAGCTTAGTCGGGCATACGCAGTATTTT	CASSLVGHTQYF	NA	NA	TRBV7-2	TRBJ2-3
TGTGCCACCAGCTCCGGGGGATACGAGCAGTACTTC	CATSSGGYEQYF	medium-sized	NA	TRBV24-1	TRBJ2-7
TGCAGTGCCCAGACAAGTCTGGGTGGCTACACCTTC	CSAQTSLGGYTF	few	NA	TRBV20-1	TRBJ1-2
TGTGCCAGCAGCGGGCAGGTATTGTACGAGCAGTACTTC	CASSGQVLYEQYF	few	NA	TRBV2	TRBJ2-7
TGCGCCAGCAGCTTGGGGGCTAGCGGGAGTTACGAGCAGTACTTC	CASSLGASGSYEQYF	many	TRBD2	TRBV5-1	TRBJ2-7
TGTGCCAGCAGCTTAGTAGTGAACACTGAAGCTTTCTTT	CASSLVVNTEAFF	many	NA	TRBV5-1	TRBJ1-1
TGTGCCAGCAGTGGTAATAAAGAGACCCAGTACTTC	CASSGNKETQYF	NA	NA	TRBV2	TRBJ2-5
TGCGCCAGCAGTGAGGGGGGGTCTCTTCTAGAGCAGTTCTTC	CASSEGGSLLEQFF	few	NA	TRBV10-1	TRBJ2-1
TGCAGCGCATTAGAACTGGTTGTGAACACTGAAGCTTTCTTT	CSALELVVNTEAFF	few	NA	TRBV29-1	TRBJ1-1
TGTGCCATCAGCAAGACGGACCCTCCGGCGACCTCTGATACGCAGTATTTT	CAISKTDPPATSDTQYF	NA	NA	TRBV10-3	TRBJ2-3
TGTGCCACCAGTGATCCGATAGTTTATACGCAGTATTTT	CATSDPIVYTQYF	many	NA	TRBV24-1	TRBJ2-3
TGCAGTGCTAGACTTCTAGCGGCTACCTACAATGAGCAGTTCTTC	CSARLLAATYNEQFF	once	TRBD2	TRBV20-1	TRBJ2-1
TGTGCCAGCAGTTACTCTAGCGGGAGAGTAGATACGCAGTATTTT	CASSYSSGRVDTQYF	NA	TRBD2	TRBV6-2/TRBV6-3	TRBJ2-3
TGTGCCAGCAGAAACTATCCGAGCACTGAAGCTTTCTTT	CASRNYPSTEAFF	NA	NA	TRBV12-3/TRBV12-4	TRBJ1-1
TGTGCCAGCAGCCTTGGGACTCACTACGAGCAGTACTTC	CASSLGTHYEQYF	NA	NA	TRBV7-4	TRBJ2-7
TGCAGCGCCTCCCCCGGGACTAGCGGGTACAATGAGCAGTTCTTC	CSASPGTSGYNEQFF	many	TRBD2	TRBV29-1	TRBJ2-1
TGTGCCAGTAGTATGAGTGAGGGATCTGAAGCTTTCTTT	CASSMSEGSEAFF	few	NA	TRBV19	TRBJ1-1
TGTGCCAGCAGCTTAGGTTTTAGTCGTACGACCGGACAGAAGAATTCACCCCTCCACTTT	CASSLGFSRTTGQKNSPLHF	many	NA	TRBV11-2	TRBJ1-6
TGCGCCAGCAGCCAAGATCAACATCTCTCCTACGAGCAGTACTTC	CASSQDQHLSYEQYF	many	NA	TRBV4-1	TRBJ2-7
TGCAGTGCAAGAGGGGTCTATGAGCAGTTCTTC	CSARGVYEQFF	many	NA	TRBV20-1	TRBJ2-1
TGCAGTGCTAGAGGCGGGACAGGGGGAACTAATGAAAAACTGTTTTTT	CSARGGTGGTNEKLFF	once	TRBD1	TRBV20-1	TRBJ1-4
TGTGCCAGCAGTGATAGGGCCAGGGGGCTTTCGAACACTGAAGCTTTCTTT	CASSDRARGLSNTEAFF	few	TRBD1	TRBV6-1	TRBJ1-1
TGTGCCAGCAGCCAAGATGGCAGTTACCAGCCCCAGCATTTT	CASSQDGSYQPQHF	many	NA	TRBV4-2	TRBJ1-5
TGCAGTGCTAGCGGGCAGGGCGATCAGCCCCAGCATTTT	CSASGQGDQPQHF	NA	NA	TRBV20-1	TRBJ1-5
TGCAGTGCCAAACGACAGATCCAAGAGACCCAGTACTTC	CSAKRQIQETQYF	many	NA	TRBV20-1	TRBJ2-5
TGTGCCAGTAGTATAGCCGGGGCTTCTGGAAACACCATATATTTT	CASSIAGASGNTIYF	NA	NA	TRBV19	TRBJ1-3